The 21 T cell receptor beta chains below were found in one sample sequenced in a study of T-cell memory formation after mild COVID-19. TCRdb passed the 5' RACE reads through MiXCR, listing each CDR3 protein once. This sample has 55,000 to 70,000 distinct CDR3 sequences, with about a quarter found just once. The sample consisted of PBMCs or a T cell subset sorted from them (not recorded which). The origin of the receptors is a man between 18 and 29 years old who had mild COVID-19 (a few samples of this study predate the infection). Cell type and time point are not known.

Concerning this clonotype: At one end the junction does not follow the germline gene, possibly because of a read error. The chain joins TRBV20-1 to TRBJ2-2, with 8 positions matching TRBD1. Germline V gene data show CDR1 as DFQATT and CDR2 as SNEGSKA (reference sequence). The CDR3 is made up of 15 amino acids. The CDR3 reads CSAGDPGTGRIGLFF. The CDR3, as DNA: TGCAGTGCTGGAGACCCCGGGACAGGCCGGATAGGGCTGTTTTTT.

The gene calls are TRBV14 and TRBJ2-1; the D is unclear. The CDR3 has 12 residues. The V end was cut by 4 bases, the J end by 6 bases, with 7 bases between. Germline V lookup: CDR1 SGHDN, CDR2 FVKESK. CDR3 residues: CASSLGFNEQFF. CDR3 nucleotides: TGTGCCAGCAGCCTAGGCTTCAATGAGCAGTTCTTC.

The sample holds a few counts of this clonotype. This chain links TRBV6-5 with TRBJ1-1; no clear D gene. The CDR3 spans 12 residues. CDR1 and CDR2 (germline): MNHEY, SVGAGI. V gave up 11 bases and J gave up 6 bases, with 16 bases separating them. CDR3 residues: CAAFRAGAEAFF. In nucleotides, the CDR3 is TGTGCCGCATTTAGGGCCGGGGCTGAAGCTTTCTTT.

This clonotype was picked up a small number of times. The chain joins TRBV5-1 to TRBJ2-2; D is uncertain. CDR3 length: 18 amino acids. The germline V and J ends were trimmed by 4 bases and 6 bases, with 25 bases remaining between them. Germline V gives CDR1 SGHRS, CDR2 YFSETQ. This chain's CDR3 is CASSRFGVRNNLAGELFF. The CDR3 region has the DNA TGCGCCAGCAGCCGTTTTGGGGTGCGGAATAATTTGGCCGGGGAGCTGTTTTTT.

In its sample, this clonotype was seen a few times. CDR3 nucleotide sequence: TGTGCCAGCAGTTTATCCCCGGGGCCGGTGGGAAATGAGCAGTTCTTC. Encoded protein: CASSLSPGPVGNEQFF. V usage is TRBV27 and J usage is TRBJ2-1; the D call may be TRBD1 or TRBD2 (5 bases each). CDR1 is MNHEY and CDR2 is SMNVEV in the germline V gene (reference sequence). Trimming took 0 bases from V and 7 from J, leaving 16 bases between them. The CDR3 is made up of 16 amino acids.

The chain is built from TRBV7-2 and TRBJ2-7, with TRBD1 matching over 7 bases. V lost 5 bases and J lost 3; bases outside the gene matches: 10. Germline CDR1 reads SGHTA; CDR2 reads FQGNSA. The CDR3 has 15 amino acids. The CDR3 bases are TGTGCCAGCAGCCCCGGTCCAGGGGGAATCTACGAGCAGTACTTC. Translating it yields CASSPGPGGIYEQYF.

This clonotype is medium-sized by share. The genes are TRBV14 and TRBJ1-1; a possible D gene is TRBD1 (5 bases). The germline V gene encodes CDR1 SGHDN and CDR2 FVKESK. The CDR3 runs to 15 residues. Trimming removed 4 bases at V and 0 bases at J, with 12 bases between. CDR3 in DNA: TGTGCCAGCAGCCGGGGAGGGGCTTTGAACACTGAAGCTTTCTTT. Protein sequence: CASSRGGALNTEAFF.

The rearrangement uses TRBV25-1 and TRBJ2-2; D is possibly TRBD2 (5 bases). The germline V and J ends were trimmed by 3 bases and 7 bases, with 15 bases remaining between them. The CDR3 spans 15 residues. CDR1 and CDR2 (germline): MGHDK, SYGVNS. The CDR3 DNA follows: TGTGCCAGCAGTGACGGGAACGGGGTTGGCGGGGAGCTGTTTTTT. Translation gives CASSDGNGVGGELFF. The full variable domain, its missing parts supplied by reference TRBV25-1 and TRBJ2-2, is EADIYQTPRYLVIGTGKKITLECSQTMGHDKMYWYQQDPGMELHLIHYSYGVNSTEKGDLSSESTVSRIRTEHFPLTLESARPSHTSQYLCASSDGNGVGGELFFGEGSRLTVL.

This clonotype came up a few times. The CDR3 protein is CASSQATVASGGIQETQYF. The CDR3 DNA sequence: TGCGCCAGCAGCCAAGCTACAGTCGCTAGCGGGGGAATACAAGAGACCCAGTACTTC. This sequence joins TRBV4-1 and TRBJ2-5; 10 bases align to TRBD2. The V and J ends lost 1 base and 2 bases, in that order; junction bases with no gene match: 13. The CDR3 totals 19 residues. Looked up from germline, CDR1 is MGHRA and CDR2 is YSYEKL.

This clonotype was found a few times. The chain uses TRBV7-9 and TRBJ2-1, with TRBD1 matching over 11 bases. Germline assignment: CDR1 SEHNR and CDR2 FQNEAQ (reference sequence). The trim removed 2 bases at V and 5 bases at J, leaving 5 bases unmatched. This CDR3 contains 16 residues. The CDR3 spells CASSLRWGQGDNEQFF. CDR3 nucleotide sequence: TGTGCCAGCAGCTTAAGGTGGGGACAGGGGGACAATGAGCAGTTCTTC.

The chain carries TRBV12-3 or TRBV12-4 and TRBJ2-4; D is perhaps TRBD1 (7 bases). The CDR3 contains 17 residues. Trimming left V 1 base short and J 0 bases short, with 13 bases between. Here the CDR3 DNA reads TGTGCCAGCAGTTTAGAGGGGGCGGGGCTAGCCAAAAACATTCAGTACTTC. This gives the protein CASSLEGAGLAKNIQYF.

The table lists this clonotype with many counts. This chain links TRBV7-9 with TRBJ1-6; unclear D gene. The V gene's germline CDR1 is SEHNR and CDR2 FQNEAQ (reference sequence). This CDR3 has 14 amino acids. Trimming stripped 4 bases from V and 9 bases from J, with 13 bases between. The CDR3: CASSSPGMGSPLHF. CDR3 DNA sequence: TGTGCCAGCAGCTCCCCGGGTATGGGTTCACCCCTCCACTTT.

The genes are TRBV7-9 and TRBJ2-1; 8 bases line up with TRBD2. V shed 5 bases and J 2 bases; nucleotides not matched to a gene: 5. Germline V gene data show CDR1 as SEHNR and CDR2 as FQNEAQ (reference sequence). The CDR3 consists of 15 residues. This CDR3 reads CASSPTSAAYNEQFF. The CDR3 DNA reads TGTGCCAGCAGCCCGACTAGCGCAGCCTACAATGAGCAGTTCTTC.

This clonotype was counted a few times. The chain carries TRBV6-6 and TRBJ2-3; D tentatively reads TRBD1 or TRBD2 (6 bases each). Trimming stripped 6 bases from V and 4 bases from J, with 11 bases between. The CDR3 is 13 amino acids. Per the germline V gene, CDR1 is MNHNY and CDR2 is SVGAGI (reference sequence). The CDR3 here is CASSTGGSDTQYF. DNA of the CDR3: TGTGCCAGCAGCACCGGGGGCTCAGATACGCAGTATTTT.

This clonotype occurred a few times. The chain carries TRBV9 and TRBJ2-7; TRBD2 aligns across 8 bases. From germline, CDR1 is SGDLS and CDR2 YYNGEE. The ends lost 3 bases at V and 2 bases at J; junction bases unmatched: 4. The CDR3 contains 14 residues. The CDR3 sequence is CASSAGGEPYEQYF. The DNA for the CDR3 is TGTGCCAGCAGCGCGGGAGGGGAACCCTACGAGCAGTACTTC.

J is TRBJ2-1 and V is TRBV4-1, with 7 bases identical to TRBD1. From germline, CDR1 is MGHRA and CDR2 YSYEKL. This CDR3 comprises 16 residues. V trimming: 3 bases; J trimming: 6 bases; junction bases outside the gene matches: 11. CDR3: CASSQDPGQAGNEQFF. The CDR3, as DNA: TGCGCCAGCAGCCAGGACCCAGGACAGGCGGGCAATGAGCAGTTCTTC.

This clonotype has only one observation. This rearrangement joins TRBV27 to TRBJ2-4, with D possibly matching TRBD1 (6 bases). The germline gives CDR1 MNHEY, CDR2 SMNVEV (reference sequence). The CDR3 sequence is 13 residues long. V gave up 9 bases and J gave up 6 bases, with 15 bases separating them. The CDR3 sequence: CASSQDSVNIQYF. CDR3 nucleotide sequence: TGTGCCAGTTCACAGGACAGCGTAAACATTCAGTACTTC.

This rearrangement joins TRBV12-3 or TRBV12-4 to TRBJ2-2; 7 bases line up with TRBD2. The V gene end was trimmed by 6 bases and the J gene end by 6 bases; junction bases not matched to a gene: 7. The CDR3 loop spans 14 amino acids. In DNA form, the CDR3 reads TGTGCCAGCAGAGCTGGAGCGGGGTCCGGGGAGCTGTTTTTT. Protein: CASRAGAGSGELFF.

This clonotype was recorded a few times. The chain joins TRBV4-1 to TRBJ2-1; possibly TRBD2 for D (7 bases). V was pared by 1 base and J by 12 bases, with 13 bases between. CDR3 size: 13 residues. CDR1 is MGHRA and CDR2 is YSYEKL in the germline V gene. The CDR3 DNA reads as TGCGCCAGCAGCCAAGTACCAGGGGAGGGGCAGTTCTTC. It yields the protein CASSQVPGEGQFF.

The CDR3 DNA sequence: TGTGCCAGCAGCTTAGGGGGGCCCACTGAAGCTTTCTTT. Protein sequence: CASSLGGPTEAFF. The gene calls are TRBV7-9 and TRBJ1-1, with a possible D match to TRBD1 (6 bases). Trimming removed 1 base from V and 4 bases from J, with 7 bases in between. The germline V gene has CDR1 SEHNR and CDR2 FQNEAQ (reference sequence). CDR3 length: 13 amino acids.

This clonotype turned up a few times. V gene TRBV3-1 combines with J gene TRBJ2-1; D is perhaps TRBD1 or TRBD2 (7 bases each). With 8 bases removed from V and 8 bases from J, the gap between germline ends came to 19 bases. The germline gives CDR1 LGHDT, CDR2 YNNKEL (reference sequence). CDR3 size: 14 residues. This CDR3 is CASGRDTGVHEQFF. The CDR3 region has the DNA TGTGCCAGCGGGAGGGATACAGGGGTACATGAGCAGTTCTTC.